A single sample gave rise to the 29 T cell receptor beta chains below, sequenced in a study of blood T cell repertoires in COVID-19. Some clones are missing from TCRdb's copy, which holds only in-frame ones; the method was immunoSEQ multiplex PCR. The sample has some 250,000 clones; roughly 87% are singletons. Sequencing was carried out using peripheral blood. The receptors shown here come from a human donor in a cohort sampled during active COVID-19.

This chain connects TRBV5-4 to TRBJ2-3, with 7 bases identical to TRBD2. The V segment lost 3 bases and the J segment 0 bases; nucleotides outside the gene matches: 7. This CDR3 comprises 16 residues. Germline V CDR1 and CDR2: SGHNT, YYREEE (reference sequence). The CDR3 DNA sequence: TGTGCCAGCAGCTACGGGACTATCCCTAGCACAGATACGCAGTATTTT. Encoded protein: CASSYGTIPSTDTQYF.

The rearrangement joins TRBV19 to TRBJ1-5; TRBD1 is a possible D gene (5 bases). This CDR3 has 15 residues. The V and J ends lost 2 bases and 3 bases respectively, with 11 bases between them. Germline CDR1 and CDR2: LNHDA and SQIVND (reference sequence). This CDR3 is CASSISDSFNQPQHF. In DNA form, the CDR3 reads TGTGCCAGTAGTATATCTGACAGTTTCAATCAGCCCCAGCATTTT.

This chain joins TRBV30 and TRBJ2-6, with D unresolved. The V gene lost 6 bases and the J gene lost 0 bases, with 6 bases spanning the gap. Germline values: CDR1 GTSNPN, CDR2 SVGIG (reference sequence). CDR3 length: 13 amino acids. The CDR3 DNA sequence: TGTGCCTGTTCAATCTCTGGGGCCAACGTCCTGACTTTC. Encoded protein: CACSISGANVLTF.

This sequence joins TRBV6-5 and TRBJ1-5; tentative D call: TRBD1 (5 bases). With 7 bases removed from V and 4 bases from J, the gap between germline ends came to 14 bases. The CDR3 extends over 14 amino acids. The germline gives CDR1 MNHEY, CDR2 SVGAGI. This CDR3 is CASKSRQINQPQHF. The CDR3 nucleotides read TGTGCCAGCAAATCGCGACAGATAAATCAGCCCCAGCATTTT.

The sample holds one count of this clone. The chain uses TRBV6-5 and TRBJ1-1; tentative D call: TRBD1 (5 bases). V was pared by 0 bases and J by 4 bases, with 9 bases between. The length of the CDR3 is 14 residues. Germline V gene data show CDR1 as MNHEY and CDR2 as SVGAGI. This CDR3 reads CASSYSRTTTEAFF. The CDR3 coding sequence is TGTGCCAGCAGTTACTCGAGGACAACCACTGAAGCTTTCTTT.

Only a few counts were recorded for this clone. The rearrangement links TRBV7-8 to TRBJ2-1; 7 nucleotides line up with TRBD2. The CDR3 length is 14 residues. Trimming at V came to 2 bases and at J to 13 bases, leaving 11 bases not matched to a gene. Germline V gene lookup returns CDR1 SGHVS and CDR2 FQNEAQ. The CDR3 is CASSLPAASGSQFF. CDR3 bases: TGTGCCAGCAGCTTACCGGCGGCTAGCGGCTCTCAGTTCTTC.

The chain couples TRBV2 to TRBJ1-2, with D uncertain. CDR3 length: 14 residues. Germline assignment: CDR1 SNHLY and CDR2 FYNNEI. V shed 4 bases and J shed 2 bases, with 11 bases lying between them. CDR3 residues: CASSALGINYGYTF. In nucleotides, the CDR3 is TGTGCCAGCAGTGCTCTGGGCATAAACTATGGCTACACCTTC.

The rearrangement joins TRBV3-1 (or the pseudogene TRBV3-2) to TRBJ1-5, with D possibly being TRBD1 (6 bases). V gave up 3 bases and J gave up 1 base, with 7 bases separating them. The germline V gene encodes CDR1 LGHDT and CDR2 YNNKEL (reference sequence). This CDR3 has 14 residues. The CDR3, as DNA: TGTGCCAGCAGCCATAGGGGGAGCAATCAGCCCCAGCATTTT. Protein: CASSHRGSNQPQHF.

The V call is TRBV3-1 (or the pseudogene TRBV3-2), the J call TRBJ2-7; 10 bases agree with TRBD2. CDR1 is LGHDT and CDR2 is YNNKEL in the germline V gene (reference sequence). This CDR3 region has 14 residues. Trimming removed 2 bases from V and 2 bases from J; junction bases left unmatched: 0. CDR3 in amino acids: CASSQTSGAYEQYF. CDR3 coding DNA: TGTGCCAGCAGCCAAACTAGCGGGGCCTACGAGCAGTACTTC.

The CDR3 nucleotides read TGTGCCAGCAGCGTAGGACAGGCGGCAAACTATGGCTACACCTTC. This gives the protein CASSVGQAANYGYTF. The chain is built from TRBV9 and TRBJ1-2; tentatively, D is TRBD1 (6 bases). The germline gives CDR1 SGDLS, CDR2 YYNGEE. The CDR3 has 15 residues. V lost 0 bases and J lost 2, with 11 bases in between.

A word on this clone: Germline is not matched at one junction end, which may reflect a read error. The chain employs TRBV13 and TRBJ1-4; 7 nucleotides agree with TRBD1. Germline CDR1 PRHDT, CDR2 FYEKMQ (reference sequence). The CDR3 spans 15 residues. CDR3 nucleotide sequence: TGTGCCAGCAGCTTAGAAGGGACAGCTAACGAAAAACTGTTTTTT. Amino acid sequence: CASSLEGTANEKLFF.

The DNA for the CDR3 is TGTGCCAGCACTATCTTAAGCGGGAGGCGGACCTACGAGCAGTACTTC. Translating it yields CASTILSGRRTYEQYF. V and J are TRBV11-2 and TRBJ2-7, with 9 nucleotides matching TRBD2. This CDR3 is built from 16 residues. Per the germline V gene, CDR1 is SGHAT and CDR2 is FQNNGV. With 7 bases clipped from V and 2 bases from J, the junction kept 12 bases outside the gene matches. Using reference TRBV11-2 and TRBJ2-7 for the parts outside the CDR3, the full variable domain is EAGVAQSPRYKIIEKRQSVAFWCNPISGHATLYWYQQILGQGPKLLIQFQNNGVVDDSQLPKDRFSAERLKGVDSTLKIQPAKLEDSAVYLCASTILSGRRTYEQYFGPGTRLTVT.

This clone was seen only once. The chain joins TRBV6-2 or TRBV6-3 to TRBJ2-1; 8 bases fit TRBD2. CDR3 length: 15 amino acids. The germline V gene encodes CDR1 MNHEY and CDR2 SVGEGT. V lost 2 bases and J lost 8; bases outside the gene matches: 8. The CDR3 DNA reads TGTGCCAGCAGTTACGAAGCGGGAGTGGCGTATGAGCAGTTCTTC. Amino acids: CASSYEAGVAYEQFF.

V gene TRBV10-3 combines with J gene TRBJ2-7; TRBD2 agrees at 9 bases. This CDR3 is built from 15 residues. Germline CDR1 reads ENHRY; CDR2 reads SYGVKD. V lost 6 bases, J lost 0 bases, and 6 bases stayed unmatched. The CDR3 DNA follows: TGTGCCATCAGACCAAGCGGGAGGAGCTCCTACGAGCAGTACTTC. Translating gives CAIRPSGRSSYEQYF.

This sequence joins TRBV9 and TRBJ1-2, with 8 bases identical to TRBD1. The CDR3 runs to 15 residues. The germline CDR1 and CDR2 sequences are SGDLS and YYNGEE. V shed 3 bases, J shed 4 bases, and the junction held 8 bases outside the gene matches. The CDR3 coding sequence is TGTGCCAGCAGCGGGACAGGGTATCCCCTCTATGGCTACACCTTC. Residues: CASSGTGYPLYGYTF.

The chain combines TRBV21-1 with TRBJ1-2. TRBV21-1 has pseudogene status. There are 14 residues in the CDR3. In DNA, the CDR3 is TGTGCCCACTTGGGGGGAGGGGATAACTATGGCTACACCTTC. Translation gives CAHLGGGDNYGYTF.

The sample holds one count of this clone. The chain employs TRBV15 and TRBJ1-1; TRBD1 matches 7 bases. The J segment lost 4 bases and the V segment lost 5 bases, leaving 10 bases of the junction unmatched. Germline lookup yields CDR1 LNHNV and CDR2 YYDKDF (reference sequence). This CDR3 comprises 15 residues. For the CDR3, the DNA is TGTGCCACCAGCCTACGCAAGGGGGCCGGCACTGAAGCTTTCTTT. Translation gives CATSLRKGAGTEAFF. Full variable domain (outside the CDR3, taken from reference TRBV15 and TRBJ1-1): DAMVIQNPRYQVTQFGKPVTLSCSQTLNHNVMYWYQQKSSQAPKLLFHYYDKDFNNEADTPDNFQSRRPNTSFCFLDIRSPGLGDTAMYLCATSLRKGAGTEAFFGQGTRLTVV.

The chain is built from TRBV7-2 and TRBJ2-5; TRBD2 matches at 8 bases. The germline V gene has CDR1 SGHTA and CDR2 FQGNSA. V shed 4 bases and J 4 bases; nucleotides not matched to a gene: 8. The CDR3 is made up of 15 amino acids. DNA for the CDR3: TGTGCCAGCAGCTCTTATGCTACTAGCGGAGAGACCCAGTACTTC. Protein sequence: CASSSYATSGETQYF.

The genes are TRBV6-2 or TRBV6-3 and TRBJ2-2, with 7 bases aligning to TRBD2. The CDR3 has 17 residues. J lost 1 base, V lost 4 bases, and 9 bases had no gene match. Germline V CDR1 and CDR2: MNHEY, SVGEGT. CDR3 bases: TGTGCCAGCAGTTCGTCGTTAGAGCGGGGGAACACCGGGGAGCTGTTTTTT. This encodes CASSSSLERGNTGELFF.

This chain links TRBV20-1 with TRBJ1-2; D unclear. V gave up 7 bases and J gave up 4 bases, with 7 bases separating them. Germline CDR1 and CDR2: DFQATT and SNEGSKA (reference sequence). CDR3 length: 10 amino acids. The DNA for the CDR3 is TGCAGTGACCCGGTCTATGGCTACACCTTC. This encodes CSDPVYGYTF.

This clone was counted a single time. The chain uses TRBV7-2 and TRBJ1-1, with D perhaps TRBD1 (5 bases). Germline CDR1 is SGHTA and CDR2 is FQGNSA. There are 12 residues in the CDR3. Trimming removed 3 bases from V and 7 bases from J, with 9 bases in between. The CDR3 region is CASSLGGVEAFF. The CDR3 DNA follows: TGTGCCAGCAGCTTGGGAGGGGTTGAAGCTTTCTTT.

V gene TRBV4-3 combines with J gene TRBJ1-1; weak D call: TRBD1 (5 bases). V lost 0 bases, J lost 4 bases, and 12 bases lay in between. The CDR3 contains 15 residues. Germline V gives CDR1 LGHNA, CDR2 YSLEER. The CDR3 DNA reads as TGCGCCAGCAGCCAAGACAGGGTCGGAAGCACTGAAGCTTTCTTT. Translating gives CASSQDRVGSTEAFF.

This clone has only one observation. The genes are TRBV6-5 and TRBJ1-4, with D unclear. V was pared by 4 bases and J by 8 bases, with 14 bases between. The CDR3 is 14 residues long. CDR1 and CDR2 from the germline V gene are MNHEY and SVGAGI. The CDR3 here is CASSSSVLEEKLFF. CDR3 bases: TGTGCCAGCAGTTCCTCAGTCCTAGAAGAAAAACTGTTTTTT.

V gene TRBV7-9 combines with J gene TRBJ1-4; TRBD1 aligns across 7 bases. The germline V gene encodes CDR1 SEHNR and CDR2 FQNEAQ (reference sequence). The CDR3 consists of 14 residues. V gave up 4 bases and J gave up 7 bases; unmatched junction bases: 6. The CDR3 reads CASSYPNRGEKLFF. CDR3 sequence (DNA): TGTGCCAGCAGCTATCCTAACAGGGGTGAAAAACTGTTTTTT.

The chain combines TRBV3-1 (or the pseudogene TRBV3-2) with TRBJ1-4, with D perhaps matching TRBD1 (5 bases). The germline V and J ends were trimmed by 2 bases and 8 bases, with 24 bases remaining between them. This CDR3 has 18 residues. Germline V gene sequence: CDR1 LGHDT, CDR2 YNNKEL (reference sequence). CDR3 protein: CASSQWRDGGRAEEKLFF. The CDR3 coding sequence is TGTGCCAGCAGCCAATGGAGGGATGGGGGTAGGGCGGAGGAAAAACTGTTTTTT.

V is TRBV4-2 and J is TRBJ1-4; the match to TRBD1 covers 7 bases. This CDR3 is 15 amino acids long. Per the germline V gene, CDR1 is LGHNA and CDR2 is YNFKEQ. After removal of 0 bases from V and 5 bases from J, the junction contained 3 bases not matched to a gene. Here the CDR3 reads CASSQEWDSNEKLFF. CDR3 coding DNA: TGTGCCAGCAGCCAAGAATGGGACAGCAATGAAAAACTGTTTTTT.

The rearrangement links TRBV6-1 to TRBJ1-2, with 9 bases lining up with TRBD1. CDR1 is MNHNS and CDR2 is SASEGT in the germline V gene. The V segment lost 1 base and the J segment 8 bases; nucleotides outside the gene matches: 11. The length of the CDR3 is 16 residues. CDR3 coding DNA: TGTGCCAGCAGTGAAGGGACAGGGGCCCGGCTTGGGGGCTACACCTTC. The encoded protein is CASSEGTGARLGGYTF.

CDR3 bases: TGTGCCAGCAGTTTAAACCTAGCCTGGGAGCAGTACTTC. Translated: CASSLNLAWEQYF. The genes are TRBV27 and TRBJ2-7; D perhaps matches TRBD2 (5 bases). The germline V gene has CDR1 MNHEY and CDR2 SMNVEV (reference sequence). Trimming removed 2 bases from V and 7 bases from J, with 12 bases in between. The CDR3 spans 13 residues.

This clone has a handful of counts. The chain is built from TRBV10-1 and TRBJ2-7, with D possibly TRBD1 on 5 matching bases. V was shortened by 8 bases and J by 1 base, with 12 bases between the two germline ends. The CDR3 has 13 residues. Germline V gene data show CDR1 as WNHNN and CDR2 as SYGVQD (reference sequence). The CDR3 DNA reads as TGCGCCAGCTCGACAGTCTTGTCCTACGAGCAGTACTTC. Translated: CASSTVLSYEQYF.